A selection of T cell receptor beta chains follows, all from one sample in a study of glioma-infiltrating T cells after dendritic cell vaccination. The assay was immunoSEQ multiplex PCR, and TCRdb's table has in-frame clones only and misses some. Of about 82,000 clones listed, approximately 90% are singletons. Material: blood, obtained before dendritic cell vaccination. Every receptor here comes from a human donor with glioblastoma. Both conserved end residues are part of each CDR3. Fields, in order: J gene, clone size, D gene, V gene, CDR3 DNA, CDR3 protein. The D gene is left open where the match is weak. Rows give clone size only sometimes, using once, few, many, or a class for an expanded clone.

j_gene: TRBJ1-1; abundance: -; d_gene: -; v_gene: TRBV2; CDR3nt: TGTGCCAGCAGTGAGGCGGGTATAGGTTTGGATGCTTTCTTT; CDR3aa: CASSEAGIGLDAFF
j_gene: TRBJ2-7; abundance: -; d_gene: -; v_gene: TRBV29-1; CDR3nt: TGCAGCGTTGTGGCAGGGGACGGGCAGTACTTC; CDR3aa: CSVVAGDGQYF
j_gene: TRBJ2-7; abundance: -; d_gene: -; v_gene: TRBV21-1; CDR3nt: TGTGCCAGCAGTACCCGGGGGGGCAGGGGGGTCCTTTCCGGCTCCTACGAGCAGTACTTC; CDR3aa: CASSTRGGRGVLSGSYEQYF
j_gene: TRBJ2-7; abundance: -; d_gene: -; v_gene: TRBV6-6; CDR3nt: TGTGCCAGCAGTTACTCCGAGGGAACCTACGAGCAGTACTTC; CDR3aa: CASSYSEGTYEQYF
j_gene: TRBJ2-3; abundance: -; d_gene: TRBD2; v_gene: TRBV7-2; CDR3nt: TGTGCCAGCAGCTCCGGGACTAGAGGCAGCACAGATACGCAGTATTTT; CDR3aa: CASSSGTRGSTDTQYF
j_gene: TRBJ1-2; abundance: -; d_gene: -; v_gene: TRBV20-1; CDR3nt: TGCAGTGCTAGACAGGCCCTGGGCTACACCTTC; CDR3aa: CSARQALGYTF
j_gene: TRBJ1-2; abundance: -; d_gene: -; v_gene: TRBV5-1; CDR3nt: TGCGCCAGCAGCTTGGAACAGAACGGCTACACCTTC; CDR3aa: CASSLEQNGYTF
j_gene: TRBJ2-6; abundance: -; d_gene: -; v_gene: TRBV2; CDR3nt: TGTGCCAGCAGCGAATCGGGTCTGGGGGCCAACGTCCTGACTTTC; CDR3aa: CASSESGLGANVLTF
j_gene: TRBJ1-2; abundance: -; d_gene: -; v_gene: TRBV30; CDR3nt: TGTGCCTGGAGTCCGGAGATCGGTGGCTACACCTTC; CDR3aa: CAWSPEIGGYTF
j_gene: TRBJ1-2; abundance: -; d_gene: TRBD1; v_gene: TRBV5-1; CDR3nt: TGCGCCAGCAGGGACAATAAACAGGGGAAAATTCGTGGCTACACCTTC; CDR3aa: CASRDNKQGKIRGYTF
j_gene: TRBJ2-3; abundance: once; d_gene: TRBD2; v_gene: TRBV5-1; CDR3nt: TGCGCCAGCAGCTTTTATAGCGGGAGGGCGATAGATACGCAGTATTTT; CDR3aa: CASSFYSGRAIDTQYF
j_gene: TRBJ1-1; abundance: -; d_gene: -; v_gene: TRBV6-5; CDR3nt: TGTGCCAGCACCGAACGTGAGGGTAGTGAAGCTTTCTTT; CDR3aa: CASTEREGSEAFF
j_gene: TRBJ1-5; abundance: once; d_gene: TRBD1; v_gene: TRBV10-3; CDR3nt: TGTGCCATCAGTGAGAGGACAGGGAGCAATCAGCCCCAGCATTTT; CDR3aa: CAISERTGSNQPQHF
j_gene: TRBJ2-7; abundance: -; d_gene: -; v_gene: TRBV2; CDR3nt: TGTGCCAGCTGCCTGGGACACGACTACGAGCAGTACTTC; CDR3aa: CASCLGHDYEQYF
j_gene: TRBJ2-5; abundance: -; d_gene: TRBD2; v_gene: TRBV5-6; CDR3nt: TGTGCCAGCAGCCCGACGACCGGGGGGAAGGCGTACTTC; CDR3aa: CASSPTTGGKAYF
j_gene: TRBJ2-1; abundance: -; d_gene: TRBD1; v_gene: TRBV9; CDR3nt: TGTGCCAGCAGCGAGACCGGGACAGGTTTCGATGAGCAGTTCTTC; CDR3aa: CASSETGTGFDEQFF
j_gene: TRBJ2-2; abundance: -; d_gene: -; v_gene: TRBV6-1; CDR3nt: TGTGCCAGCAGCCTAGCTAACACCGGGGAGCTGTTTTTT; CDR3aa: CASSLANTGELFF
j_gene: TRBJ2-2; abundance: -; d_gene: TRBD1; v_gene: TRBV28; CDR3nt: TGTGCCAGCAGTTTTTTGGGACAGGAAGCGAACACCGGGGAGCTGTTTTTT; CDR3aa: CASSFLGQEANTGELFF
j_gene: TRBJ1-1; abundance: -; d_gene: -; v_gene: TRBV5-1; CDR3nt: TGCGCCAGCACCCTCTCTGGGGGGTTGGGGGCTGAAGCTTTCTTT; CDR3aa: CASTLSGGLGAEAFF
j_gene: TRBJ2-7; abundance: -; d_gene: -; v_gene: TRBV7-8; CDR3nt: TGTGCCAGCAGCTTAGCCGGACATCGAGGGCAGTACTTC; CDR3aa: CASSLAGHRGQYF
j_gene: TRBJ1-2; abundance: -; d_gene: TRBD1; v_gene: TRBV9; CDR3nt: TGTGCCAGCAGCGTAGAAGGACAGGGGTACTATGGCTACACCTTC; CDR3aa: CASSVEGQGYYGYTF
j_gene: TRBJ2-7; abundance: -; d_gene: -; v_gene: TRBV15; CDR3nt: TGTGCCACCCGGGACACGGGGGGCTACGAGCAGTACTTC; CDR3aa: CATRDTGGYEQYF
j_gene: TRBJ2-1; abundance: -; d_gene: -; v_gene: TRBV5-1; CDR3nt: TGCGCCAGCAGCTTGGGGGCGGGGAGCTCCTACAATGAGCAGTTCTTC; CDR3aa: CASSLGAGSSYNEQFF
j_gene: TRBJ2-3; abundance: -; d_gene: TRBD1; v_gene: TRBV4-2; CDR3nt: TGTGCCAGCAGCCTGACAGGGGAAGCAACAGATACGCAGTATTTT; CDR3aa: CASSLTGEATDTQYF
j_gene: TRBJ2-1; abundance: -; d_gene: TRBD2; v_gene: TRBV7-2; CDR3nt: TGTGCCAGCAGCCCGGGACTAGCGGGAGTGGATGAGCAGTTCTTC; CDR3aa: CASSPGLAGVDEQFF
j_gene: TRBJ2-5; abundance: -; d_gene: -; v_gene: TRBV7-7; CDR3nt: TGTGCTAGCAGCTTAGGGGCCCGGCCGGGACAAGAGACCCAGTACTTC; CDR3aa: CASSLGARPGQETQYF
j_gene: TRBJ2-1; abundance: -; d_gene: TRBD2; v_gene: TRBV27; CDR3nt: TGTGCCAGCAGTTTCCGAGGTGGGGGGGTGACCTACAATGAGCAGTTCTTC; CDR3aa: CASSFRGGGVTYNEQFF
j_gene: TRBJ1-1; abundance: -; d_gene: TRBD1; v_gene: TRBV20-1; CDR3nt: TGCAGTGCTAAACAGGGGAGGGAAGCTTTCTTT; CDR3aa: CSAKQGREAFF
j_gene: TRBJ2-7; abundance: -; d_gene: -; v_gene: TRBV30; CDR3nt: TGTGCCTGGAGTGACTCCTCCTACGAGCAGTACTTC; CDR3aa: CAWSDSSYEQYF
j_gene: TRBJ2-5; abundance: once; d_gene: -; v_gene: TRBV29-1; CDR3nt: TGCAGCATTACCAGACAGTTTCAAGAGACCCAGTACTTC; CDR3aa: CSITRQFQETQYF
j_gene: TRBJ1-4; abundance: -; d_gene: -; v_gene: TRBV7-9; CDR3nt: TGTGCCAGCAGCCCCGCGGGGGCCGTGACTAATGAAAAACTGTTTTTT; CDR3aa: CASSPAGAVTNEKLFF
j_gene: TRBJ2-3; abundance: -; d_gene: -; v_gene: TRBV21-1; CDR3nt: TGTGCCAGCAAAGACCCTAGTAGCACAGATACGCAGTATTTT; CDR3aa: CASKDPSSTDTQYF
j_gene: TRBJ1-2; abundance: -; d_gene: -; v_gene: TRBV19; CDR3nt: TGTGCCAGTAGTACCCGAGCTAGGACAGACTATGGCTACACCTTC; CDR3aa: CASSTRARTDYGYTF
j_gene: TRBJ2-7; abundance: -; d_gene: TRBD1; v_gene: TRBV11-3; CDR3nt: TGTGCCAGCAGCTTAGGGGGACAGGACTTCTACGAGCAGTACTTC; CDR3aa: CASSLGGQDFYEQYF
j_gene: TRBJ1-4; abundance: -; d_gene: TRBD1; v_gene: TRBV6-1; CDR3nt: TGTGCCAGTTCCACAGGGGGCATTGGTGAAAAACTGTTTTTT; CDR3aa: CASSTGGIGEKLFF
j_gene: TRBJ1-1; abundance: -; d_gene: TRBD1; v_gene: TRBV2; CDR3nt: TGTGCCAGCAGTGAGAGACAGGGTCCGACTGAAGCTTTCTTT; CDR3aa: CASSERQGPTEAFF
j_gene: TRBJ1-4; abundance: -; d_gene: TRBD1; v_gene: TRBV30; CDR3nt: TGTGCCTGGAGTGTCGGGACAGTGAATGAAAAACTGTTTTTT; CDR3aa: CAWSVGTVNEKLFF
j_gene: TRBJ1-1; abundance: -; d_gene: -; v_gene: TRBV4-1; CDR3nt: TGCGCCAGCAGCCAAGGAGGGGGACGAATTATGAACACTGAAGCTTTCTTT; CDR3aa: CASSQGGGRIMNTEAFF
j_gene: TRBJ2-5; abundance: -; d_gene: -; v_gene: TRBV7-9; CDR3nt: TGTGCCAGCAGCTCGGGTTATAAAGAGACCCAGTACTTC; CDR3aa: CASSSGYKETQYF
j_gene: TRBJ2-7; abundance: -; d_gene: TRBD1; v_gene: TRBV10-3; CDR3nt: TGTGCCACCGCCGGGACAGGGGCTGGCGAGCAGTACTTC; CDR3aa: CATAGTGAGEQYF
j_gene: TRBJ2-7; abundance: -; d_gene: TRBD1; v_gene: TRBV6-1; CDR3nt: TGTGCCAGCAGTGAAGCGCCCGGGAAGGGGGCTGGGGAGCAGTACTTC; CDR3aa: CASSEAPGKGAGEQYF
j_gene: TRBJ1-2; abundance: -; d_gene: -; v_gene: TRBV19; CDR3nt: TGTGCCAGCGGAGAGGCTCCGAGCGGCTACACCTTC; CDR3aa: CASGEAPSGYTF
j_gene: TRBJ2-7; abundance: -; d_gene: -; v_gene: TRBV11-1; CDR3nt: TGTGCCAGCGGCCAGACTGGGAGCTCCTACGAGCAGTACTTC; CDR3aa: CASGQTGSSYEQYF
j_gene: TRBJ2-2; abundance: -; d_gene: TRBD2; v_gene: TRBV5-1; CDR3nt: TGCGCCAGCAGCTCGCCTGGGGCGGGAGGAATTACCGGGGAGCTGTTTTTT; CDR3aa: CASSSPGAGGITGELFF
j_gene: TRBJ1-2; abundance: few; d_gene: -; v_gene: TRBV6-4; CDR3nt: TGTGCCAGAGCCCGGGGGGGCTCCAACTATGGCTACACCTTC; CDR3aa: CARARGGSNYGYTF
j_gene: TRBJ2-7; abundance: -; d_gene: -; v_gene: TRBV29-1; CDR3nt: TGCAGCGTTGGGAGGGAAGGCCCCGAGCAGTACTTC; CDR3aa: CSVGREGPEQYF
j_gene: TRBJ1-2; abundance: -; d_gene: -; v_gene: TRBV14; CDR3nt: TGTGCCAGCAGCGAGACGGGAAACTATGGCTACACCTTC; CDR3aa: CASSETGNYGYTF